This T cell receptor (beta chain) is drawn from a study of CD8+ T cells in alopecia areata. Study at large: People stayed on tofacitinib for 6 to 18 months, then stopped the drug for 6 months.

Study results and limitations: Compared with mice, patients displayed less clear TCR sharing, possibly for HLA-related reasons.

As to this clone: Its specificity is unknown.

cDNA serving as the sequencing template came from extracted, reverse transcribed RNA. The protocol was immunoSEQ multiplex PCR, while the TCRdb copy is restricted to in-frame clones and leaves out a portion. This sample has about 190,000 clones, with roughly 60% found just once. The length of the CDR3 is 12 residues. Germline CDR1 is SGHTA and CDR2 is FQGNSA. Between the trimmed V and J ends, which lost 5 bases and 9 bases, there was a span of 14 bases. Treatment described: oral pan-JAK inhibitor, 5-10 mg twice daily. Material: CD4+ T cells sorted from blood, obtained around week 49, from a patient treated with tofacitinib. The source is a human donor with alopecia areata. The V gene is TRBV7-2, the J gene TRBJ2-7; tentatively, D is TRBD1 or TRBD2 (5 bases each). CDR3 in DNA: TGTGCCAGCAGCACCGGGGACGGGTGGCAGTACTTC. Protein product: CASSTGDGWQYF.